This T cell receptor (beta chain) was profiled in a study of cytomegalovirus exposure and HLA in healthy donors. Turning to the study itself: Prior work identified 95 million to 120 million unique TCR beta sequences in approximately 200 million T cells. HLA-typed donors were the source of about 85 million unique TCRs held in an early data release.

The CDR3 runs 14 residues. CDR1 is MRHNA, CDR2 SNTAGT, per germline. PCR was performed using 60 Vbeta and 13 Jbeta primers. Using immunoSEQ multiplex PCR, the repertoire was profiled, and TCRdb retains in-frame clones only, with some absent. The sample lists 270,000 or so clones, about nine tenths occurring once. This clone occurred once. The junction departs from the called germline gene at one end, perhaps through a read error. The sample contains more than one DNA sequence encoding this CDR3. The receptor's source is a girl aged 2 to 10 in good health and CMV-seronegative. Sequencing was performed on PBMCs. This chain uses TRBV6-4 with TRBJ2-1; 9 bases line up with TRBD2. The CDR3 is CASSASGTSNEQFF. The CDR3 region has the DNA TGTGCCAGTAGTGCTAGCGGGACCAGCAATGAGCAGTTCTTC.